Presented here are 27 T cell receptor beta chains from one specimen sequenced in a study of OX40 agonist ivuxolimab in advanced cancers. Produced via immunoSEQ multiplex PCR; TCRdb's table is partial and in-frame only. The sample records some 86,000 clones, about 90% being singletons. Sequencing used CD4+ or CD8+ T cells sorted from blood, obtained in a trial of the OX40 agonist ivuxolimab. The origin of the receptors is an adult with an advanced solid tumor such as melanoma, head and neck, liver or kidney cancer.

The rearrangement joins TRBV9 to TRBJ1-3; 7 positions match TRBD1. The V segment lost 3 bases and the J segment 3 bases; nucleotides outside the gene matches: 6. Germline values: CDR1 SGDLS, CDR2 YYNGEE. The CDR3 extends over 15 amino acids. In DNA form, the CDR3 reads TGTGCCAGCAGCGCGGTACAGGGGTATGGAAACACCATATATTTT. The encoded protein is CASSAVQGYGNTIYF.

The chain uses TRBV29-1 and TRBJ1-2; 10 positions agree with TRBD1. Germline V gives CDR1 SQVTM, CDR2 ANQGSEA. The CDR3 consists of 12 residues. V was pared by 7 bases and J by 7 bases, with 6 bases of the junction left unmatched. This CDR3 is CSGWTGGGGYTF. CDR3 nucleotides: TGCAGCGGATGGACAGGGGGGGGTGGCTACACCTTC. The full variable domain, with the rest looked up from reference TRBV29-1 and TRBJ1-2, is SAVISQKPSRDICQRGTSLTIQCQVDSQVTMMFWYRQQPGQSLTLIATANQGSEATYESGFVIDKFPISRPNLTFSTLTVSNMSPEDSSIYLCSGWTGGGGYTFGSGTRLTVV.

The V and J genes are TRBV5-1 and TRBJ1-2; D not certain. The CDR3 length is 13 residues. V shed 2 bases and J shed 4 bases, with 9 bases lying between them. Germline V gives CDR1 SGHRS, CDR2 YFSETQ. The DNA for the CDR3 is TGCGCCAGCAGCTTCACGATATCCTATGGCTACACCTTC. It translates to CASSFTISYGYTF.

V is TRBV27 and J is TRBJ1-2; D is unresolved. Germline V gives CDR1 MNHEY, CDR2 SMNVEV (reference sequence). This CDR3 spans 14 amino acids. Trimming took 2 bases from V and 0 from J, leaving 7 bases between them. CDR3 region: CASSLRQTNYGYTF. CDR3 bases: TGTGCCAGCAGTTTACGACAAACTAACTATGGCTACACCTTC.

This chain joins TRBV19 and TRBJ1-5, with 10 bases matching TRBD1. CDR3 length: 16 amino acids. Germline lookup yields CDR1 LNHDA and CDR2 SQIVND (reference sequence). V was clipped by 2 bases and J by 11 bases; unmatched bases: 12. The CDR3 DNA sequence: TGTGCCAGTAGTATATTCGGGACAGGGGCCTCAATGGCCCAGCATTTT. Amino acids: CASSIFGTGASMAQHF.

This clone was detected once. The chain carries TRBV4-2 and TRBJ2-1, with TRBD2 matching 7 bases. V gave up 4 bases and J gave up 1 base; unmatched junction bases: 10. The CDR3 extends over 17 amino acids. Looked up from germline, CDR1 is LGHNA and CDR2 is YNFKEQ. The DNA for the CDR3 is TGTGCCAGCAGCCTTTCCCTAAGCGGGGAGTCCTACAATGAGCAGTTCTTC. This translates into CASSLSLSGESYNEQFF.

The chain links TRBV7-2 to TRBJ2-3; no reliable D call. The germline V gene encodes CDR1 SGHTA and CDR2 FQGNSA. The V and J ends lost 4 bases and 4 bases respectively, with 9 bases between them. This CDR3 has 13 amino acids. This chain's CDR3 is CASSSGWSDTQYF. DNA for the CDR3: TGTGCCAGCAGCTCAGGTTGGTCAGATACGCAGTATTTT.

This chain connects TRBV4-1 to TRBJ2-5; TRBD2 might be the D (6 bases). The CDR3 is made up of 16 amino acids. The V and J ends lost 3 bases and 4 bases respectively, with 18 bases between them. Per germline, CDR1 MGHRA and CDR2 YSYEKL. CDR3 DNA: TGCGCCAGCAGCCAGACCGCGGGGAGGCTCGGAGAGACCCAGTACTTC. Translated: CASSQTAGRLGETQYF.

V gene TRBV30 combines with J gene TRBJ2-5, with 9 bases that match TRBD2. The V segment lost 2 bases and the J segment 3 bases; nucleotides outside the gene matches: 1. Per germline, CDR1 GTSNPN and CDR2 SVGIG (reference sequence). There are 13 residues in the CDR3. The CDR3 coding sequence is TGTGCCTGGAGTCGCGGGGGGGAAGAGACCCAGTACTTC. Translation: CAWSRGGEETQYF.

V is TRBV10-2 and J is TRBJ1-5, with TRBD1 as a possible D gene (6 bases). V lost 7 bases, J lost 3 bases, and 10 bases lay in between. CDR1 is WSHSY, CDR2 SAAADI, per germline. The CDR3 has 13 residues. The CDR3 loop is CASTGQINQPQHF. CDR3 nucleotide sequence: TGCGCCAGCACCGGACAGATCAATCAGCCCCAGCATTTT.

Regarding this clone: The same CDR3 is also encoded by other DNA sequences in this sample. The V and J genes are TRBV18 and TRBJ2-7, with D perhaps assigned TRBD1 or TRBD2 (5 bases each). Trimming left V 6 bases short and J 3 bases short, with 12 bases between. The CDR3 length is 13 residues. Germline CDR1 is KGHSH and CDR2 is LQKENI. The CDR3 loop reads CASSPMGDYEQYV. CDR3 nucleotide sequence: TGTGCCAGCTCGCCGATGGGGGACTACGAGCAGTACGTC.

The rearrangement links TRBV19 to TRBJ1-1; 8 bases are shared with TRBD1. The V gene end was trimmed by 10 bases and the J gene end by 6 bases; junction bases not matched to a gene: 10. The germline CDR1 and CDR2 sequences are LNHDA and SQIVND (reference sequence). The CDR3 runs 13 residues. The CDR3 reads CATLDRGKPEAFF. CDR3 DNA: TGTGCCACCCTAGACAGGGGAAAGCCTGAAGCTTTCTTT.

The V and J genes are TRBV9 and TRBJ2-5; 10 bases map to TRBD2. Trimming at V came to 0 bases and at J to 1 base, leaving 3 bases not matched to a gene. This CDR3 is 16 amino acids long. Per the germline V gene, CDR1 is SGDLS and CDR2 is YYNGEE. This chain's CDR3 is CASSVGPSGGQETQYF. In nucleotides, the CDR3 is TGTGCCAGCAGCGTAGGGCCTAGCGGGGGCCAAGAGACCCAGTACTTC.

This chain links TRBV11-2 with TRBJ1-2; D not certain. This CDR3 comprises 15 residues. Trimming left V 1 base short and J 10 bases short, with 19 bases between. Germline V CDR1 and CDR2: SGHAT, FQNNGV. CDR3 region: CASSLARTGMNTYTF. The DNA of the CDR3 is TGTGCCAGCAGCTTAGCCCGGACGGGGATGAATACCTACACCTTC.

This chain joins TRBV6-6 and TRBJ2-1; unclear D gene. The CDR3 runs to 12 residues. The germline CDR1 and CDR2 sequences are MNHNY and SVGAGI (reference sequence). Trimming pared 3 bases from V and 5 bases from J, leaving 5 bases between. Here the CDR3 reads CASSYPHNEQFF. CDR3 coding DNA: TGTGCCAGCAGTTATCCCCACAATGAGCAGTTCTTC.

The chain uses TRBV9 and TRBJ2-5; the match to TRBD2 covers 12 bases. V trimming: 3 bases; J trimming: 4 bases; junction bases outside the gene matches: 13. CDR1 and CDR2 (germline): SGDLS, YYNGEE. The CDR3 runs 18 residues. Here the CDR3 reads CASSASTSSGGARETQYF. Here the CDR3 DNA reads TGTGCCAGCAGCGCATCTACCTCTAGCGGGGGGGCCCGAGAGACCCAGTACTTC.

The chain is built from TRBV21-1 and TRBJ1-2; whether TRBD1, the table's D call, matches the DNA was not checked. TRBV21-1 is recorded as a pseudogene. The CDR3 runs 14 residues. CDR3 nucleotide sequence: TGTGCCAGCAGCATAAGGGGGCCCAGGGGGGGCTACACCTTC. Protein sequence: CASSIRGPRGGYTF.

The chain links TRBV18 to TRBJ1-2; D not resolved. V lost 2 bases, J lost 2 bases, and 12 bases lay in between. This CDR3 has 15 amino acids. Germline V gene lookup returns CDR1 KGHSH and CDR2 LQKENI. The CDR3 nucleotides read TGTGCCAGCTCACCAAGTAGCGAGATAAACTATGGCTACACCTTC. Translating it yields CASSPSSEINYGYTF.

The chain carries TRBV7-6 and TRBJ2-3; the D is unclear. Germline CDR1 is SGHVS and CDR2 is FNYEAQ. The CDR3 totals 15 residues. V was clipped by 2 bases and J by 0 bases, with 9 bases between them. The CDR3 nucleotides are TGTGCCAGCAGCTTAAACAGACCTAGCACAGATACGCAGTATTTT. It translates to CASSLNRPSTDTQYF. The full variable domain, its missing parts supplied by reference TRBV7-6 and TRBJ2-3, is GAGVSQSPRYKVTKRGQDVALRCDPISGHVSLYWYRQALGQGPEFLTYFNYEAQQDKSGLPNDRFSAERPEGSISTLTIQRTEQRDSAMYRCASSLNRPSTDTQYFGPGTRLTVL.

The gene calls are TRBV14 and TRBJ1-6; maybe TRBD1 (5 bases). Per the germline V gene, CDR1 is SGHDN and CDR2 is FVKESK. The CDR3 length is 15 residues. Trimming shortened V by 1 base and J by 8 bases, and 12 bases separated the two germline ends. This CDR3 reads CASSQGTGQYSPLHF. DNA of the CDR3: TGTGCCAGCAGCCAAGGGACCGGACAATATTCACCCCTCCACTTT.

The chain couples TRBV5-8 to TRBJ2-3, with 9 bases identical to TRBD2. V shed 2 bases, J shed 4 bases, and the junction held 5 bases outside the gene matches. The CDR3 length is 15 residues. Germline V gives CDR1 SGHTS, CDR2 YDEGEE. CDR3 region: CASSFSGGLSDTQYF. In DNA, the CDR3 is TGTGCCAGCAGCTTCAGCGGGGGGTTATCAGATACGCAGTATTTT.

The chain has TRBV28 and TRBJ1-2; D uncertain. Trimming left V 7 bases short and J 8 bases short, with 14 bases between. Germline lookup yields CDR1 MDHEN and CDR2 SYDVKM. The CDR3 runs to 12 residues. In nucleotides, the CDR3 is TGTGCCAGCACCTTTGGGCCGAACGGCTACACCTTC. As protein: CASTFGPNGYTF.

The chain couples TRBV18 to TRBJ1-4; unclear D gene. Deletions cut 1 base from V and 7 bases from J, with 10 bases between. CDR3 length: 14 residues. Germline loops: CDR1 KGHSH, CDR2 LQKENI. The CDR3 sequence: CASSPLGQSEKLFF. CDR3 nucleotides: TGTGCCAGCTCACCACTGGGCCAGAGTGAAAAACTGTTTTTT.

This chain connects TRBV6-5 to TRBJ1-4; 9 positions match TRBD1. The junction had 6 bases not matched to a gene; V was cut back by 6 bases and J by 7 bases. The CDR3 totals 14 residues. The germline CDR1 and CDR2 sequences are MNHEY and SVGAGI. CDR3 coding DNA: TGTGCCAGCAGGAGGACAGGGGCGTCTGAAAAACTGTTTTTT. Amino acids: CASRRTGASEKLFF.

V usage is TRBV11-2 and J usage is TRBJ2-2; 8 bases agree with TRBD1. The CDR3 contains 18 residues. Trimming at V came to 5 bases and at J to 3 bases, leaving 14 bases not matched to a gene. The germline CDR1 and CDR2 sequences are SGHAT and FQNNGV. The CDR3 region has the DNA TGTGCCAGCAGCCGGGGACAGGATTCACTGCGTGACACCGGGGAGCTGTTTTTT. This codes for CASSRGQDSLRDTGELFF.

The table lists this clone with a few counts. The CDR3, as DNA: TGCAGCGTTGCTAGCGGGGTTATCCATGAGCAGTTCTTC. Translating gives CSVASGVIHEQFF. This sequence joins TRBV29-1 and TRBJ2-1, with 9 positions matching TRBD2. The CDR3 sequence is 13 residues long. CDR1 is SQVTM, CDR2 ANQGSEA, per germline. J lost 8 bases, V lost 4 bases, and 6 bases had no gene match.

DNA for the CDR3: TGTGCCAGCACCCATAGACAGGCCCCAACCAAAGAGACCCAGTACTTC. Residues: CASTHRQAPTKETQYF. V is TRBV7-3 and J is TRBJ2-5; D may be TRBD1 (6 bases). Trimming removed 7 bases at V and 3 bases at J, with 21 bases between. CDR1 SGHTA and CDR2 FQGTGA come from the germline V gene. The CDR3 loop spans 16 amino acids.